The 22 T cell receptor beta chains given below trace back to one sample, sequenced in a study of liver allograft versus peripheral blood T cells. Study-wide context: A comparison was made between T cell receptor repertoires in transplanted livers and those in recipients' peripheral blood.

TCRdb re-analysed the reads in MiXCR, keeping a single row per CDR3 protein. Altogether some 8,500 distinct CDR3 sequences are present, approximately 15% being singletons, with the ten largest covering around 3.2%. These receptors originate from a human patient who had a liver transplant. Some of the T cells may derive from the graft donor.

This clonotype qualifies as medium-sized. The chain has TRBV19 and TRBJ1-3; possibly TRBD1 for D (5 bases). The germline gives CDR1 LNHDA, CDR2 SQIVND (reference sequence). This CDR3 has 16 residues. Trimming stripped 6 bases from V and 6 bases from J, with 21 bases between. The CDR3 DNA reads as TGTGCCAGTAGATGGATAAGCACGGGACGAAAAAACACCATATATTTT. Its translation: CASRWISTGRKNTIYF.

This clonotype is medium-sized by share. The CDR3 region is CASSSTVGGYTF. For the CDR3, the DNA is TGTGCCAGCAGTTCTACAGTTGGTGGCTACACCTTC. The chain links TRBV6-5 to TRBJ1-2; D ambiguous. This CDR3 has 12 amino acids. V was shortened by 4 bases and J by 7 bases, with 10 bases between the two germline ends. Germline CDR1 and CDR2: MNHEY and SVGAGI.

There are many counts of this clonotype. CDR3 residues: CASSLKGSGNTGELFF. Written as DNA, the CDR3 is TGTGCCAGCAGCTTGAAAGGTAGCGGTAACACCGGGGAGCTGTTTTTT. The rearrangement joins TRBV5-6 to TRBJ2-2; a possible D gene is TRBD2 (6 bases). Trimming shortened V by 1 base and J by 2 bases, and 12 bases separated the two germline ends. There are 16 residues in the CDR3. Germline V CDR1 and CDR2: SGHDT, YYEEEE. Complete variable domain (other parts from reference TRBV5-6 and TRBJ2-2): DAGVTQSPTHLIKTRGQQVTLRCSPKSGHDTVSWYQQALGQGPQFIFQYYEEEERQRGNFPDRFSGHQFPNYSSELNVNALLLGDSALYLCASSLKGSGNTGELFFGEGSRLTVL.

This clonotype was seen at least ten times. V is TRBV6-2 or TRBV6-3 and J is TRBJ1-1, with 7 bases lining up with TRBD1. The ends lost 2 bases at V and 4 bases at J; junction bases unmatched: 7. CDR3 size: 15 residues. Germline CDR1 MNHEY, CDR2 SVGEGT. The CDR3 nucleotides are TGTGCCAGCAGTTACCCGGGACAGAGGCCCACTGAAGCTTTCTTT. As protein: CASSYPGQRPTEAFF.

By frequency in the sample, this clonotype is medium-sized. The V call is TRBV6-6, the J call TRBJ1-2; tentative D call: TRBD1 (5 bases). The CDR3 runs 14 residues. Germline CDR1 MNHNY, CDR2 SVGAGI (reference sequence). The V and J ends lost 2 bases and 5 bases respectively, with 12 bases between them. Here the CDR3 reads CASSYGGIGYGYTF. The CDR3 DNA is TGTGCCAGCAGTTACGGGGGGATTGGGTATGGCTACACCTTC.

This clonotype has more than one count but fewer than ten. The chain recombines TRBV12-3 or TRBV12-4 with TRBJ1-1; TRBD1 aligns across 8 bases. This CDR3 has 14 residues. Losses at the gene ends were 6 bases for V and 1 base for J; bases not matched to a gene: 4. CDR3: CASRWTGKNTEAFF. In DNA, the CDR3 is TGTGCCAGCAGGTGGACAGGGAAGAACACTGAAGCTTTCTTT.

The chain couples TRBV6-1 to TRBJ1-1, with D possibly matching TRBD1 (5 bases). The germline gives CDR1 MNHNS, CDR2 SASEGT. The CDR3 covers 17 residues. Trimming pared 1 base from V and 11 bases from J, leaving 26 bases between. The CDR3 coding sequence is TGTGCCAGCAGTGAAGATATATGGCCGGGGGTGAGGGTTGGGGCTTTCTTT. Amino acid sequence: CASSEDIWPGVRVGAFF.

Relative to its sample, this clonotype is medium-sized. The chain has TRBV7-2 and TRBJ1-5; tentative D call: TRBD1 (5 bases). The CDR3 length is 15 residues. Between the trimmed V and J ends, which lost 1 base and 1 base, there was a span of 8 bases. The germline V gene has CDR1 SGHTA and CDR2 FQGNSA. CDR3 protein: CASSLDWGSNQPQHF. The CDR3 DNA reads TGTGCCAGCAGCTTAGACTGGGGGAGCAATCAGCCCCAGCATTTT.

In its sample, this clonotype is medium-sized (0.01 to 0.1%). The chain links TRBV19 to TRBJ1-6; D gene ambiguous. The CDR3 has 13 amino acids. V gave up 5 bases and J gave up 13 bases, with 15 bases separating them. CDR1 is LNHDA, CDR2 SQIVND, per germline (reference sequence). For the CDR3, the DNA is TGTGCCAGTAGTCCTAGCCCTCTCAGTCCCCTCCACTTT. It specifies CASSPSPLSPLHF.

This clonotype is judged medium-sized. The rearrangement uses TRBV18 and TRBJ2-1, with D possibly TRBD2 on 5 matching bases. CDR3 length: 16 amino acids. The germline V gene encodes CDR1 KGHSH and CDR2 LQKENI. V dropped 6 bases and J dropped 0 bases, with 15 bases sitting between them. CDR3 sequence (DNA): TGTGCCAGCTCCCGATCAGCGGTCGTCTCCTACAATGAGCAGTTCTTC. Its protein product is CASSRSAVVSYNEQFF.

This clonotype has just a few counts. This chain joins TRBV28 and TRBJ2-7; D is uncertain. V was clipped by 7 bases and J by 3 bases, with 16 bases between them. Germline V CDR1 and CDR2: MDHEN, SYDVKM. This CDR3 spans 14 amino acids. The CDR3 DNA follows: TGTGCCAGCATTCCGACGGGCCCCGGCTACGAGCAGTACTTC. As protein: CASIPTGPGYEQYF.

This clonotype is medium-sized within its sample. V is TRBV10-3 and J is TRBJ2-2; 7 bases are shared with TRBD1. This CDR3 comprises 16 residues. V lost 3 bases and J lost 0; bases outside the gene matches: 4. Germline V gives CDR1 ENHRY, CDR2 SYGVKD. The CDR3 loop is CAISETGTANTGELFF. In DNA form, the CDR3 reads TGTGCCATCAGTGAAACCGGGACAGCGAACACCGGGGAGCTGTTTTTT.

By its share, this clonotype is medium-sized. This chain connects TRBV29-1 to TRBJ1-1; no firm D call. Germline V lookup: CDR1 SQVTM, CDR2 ANQGSEA. This CDR3 region has 11 residues. Trimming pared 4 bases from V and 0 bases from J, leaving 3 bases between. The CDR3 DNA reads TGCAGCGTTGTAGTGAACACTGAAGCTTTCTTT. Protein: CSVVVNTEAFF.

This clonotype was recorded a few times. This chain uses TRBV19 with TRBJ1-1, with a possible D match to TRBD1 (6 bases). CDR3 length: 14 residues. Germline V lookup: CDR1 LNHDA, CDR2 SQIVND (reference sequence). V was trimmed by 8 bases and J by 3 bases, leaving 16 bases between them. This CDR3 reads CASRYREWDTEAFF. CDR3 nucleotide sequence: TGTGCCAGTCGTTACAGGGAGTGGGACACTGAAGCTTTCTTT.

This clonotype has more than one count but fewer than ten. The CDR3 loop reads CASSRAFQETQYF. The CDR3 DNA reads as TGCGCCAGCAGTCGGGCTTTCCAAGAGACCCAGTACTTC. V gene TRBV10-1 combines with J gene TRBJ2-5, with D unresolved. From germline, CDR1 is WNHNN and CDR2 SYGVQD (reference sequence). Trimming shortened V by 5 bases and J by 1 base, and 8 bases separated the two germline ends. The CDR3 is 13 residues long.

By share, this clonotype ranks as medium-sized (0.01 to 0.1%). The V and J genes are TRBV27 and TRBJ1-3; TRBD1 matches at 8 bases. The CDR3 is made up of 16 amino acids. J lost 0 bases, V lost 6 bases, and 7 bases had no gene match. Germline V CDR1 and CDR2: MNHEY, SMNVEV (reference sequence). This CDR3 reads CASRPGQGSSGNTIYF. The CDR3 DNA reads as TGTGCCAGCAGACCCGGACAGGGCTCCTCTGGAAACACCATATATTTT.

Many counts were recorded for this clonotype. V gene TRBV27 combines with J gene TRBJ2-7; D uncertain. The CDR3 has 15 amino acids. Trimming removed 5 bases from V and 4 bases from J, with 18 bases in between. The germline CDR1 and CDR2 sequences are MNHEY and SMNVEV (reference sequence). CDR3 loop: CASSPLGSASYEQYF. The CDR3 nucleotides read TGTGCCAGCAGTCCTCTCGGGTCAGCCTCGTACGAGCAGTACTTC.

This clonotype is judged medium-sized. The chain couples TRBV24-1 to TRBJ1-5, with D possibly TRBD1 on 5 matching bases. Germline V gene lookup returns CDR1 KGHDR and CDR2 SFDVKD. V was shortened by 7 bases and J by 4 bases, with 10 bases between the two germline ends. The CDR3 contains 13 residues. DNA for the CDR3: TGTGCCACCAGACAGGATTCTAATCAGCCCCAGCATTTT. This encodes CATRQDSNQPQHF.

By share of the sample, this clonotype is medium-sized (0.01 to 0.1%). This rearrangement joins TRBV6-1 to TRBJ1-6; perhaps TRBD1 as D (5 bases). This CDR3 is built from 12 residues. Germline values: CDR1 MNHNS, CDR2 SASEGT. The V and J ends lost 8 bases and 10 bases respectively, with 12 bases between them. This CDR3 is CASLSGNSPLHF. CDR3 DNA sequence: TGTGCCAGCCTCTCAGGGAACTCACCCCTCCACTTT.

In its sample, this clonotype was seen many times. The chain uses TRBV5-4 and TRBJ2-1; 7 bases agree with TRBD2. Trimming removed 0 bases from V and 6 bases from J; junction bases left unmatched: 18. CDR1 and CDR2 from the germline V gene are SGHNT and YYREEE (reference sequence). The CDR3 has 19 amino acids. Here the CDR3 reads CASSLVGGRLMLSANEQFF. The CDR3, as DNA: TGTGCCAGCAGCTTGGTGGGGGGGAGGCTGATGTTATCGGCCAATGAGCAGTTCTTC.

This clonotype was detected a few times. V usage is TRBV28 and J usage is TRBJ2-7; 14 bases align to TRBD2. The germline V gene encodes CDR1 MDHEN and CDR2 SYDVKM. V lost 6 bases, J lost 3 bases, and 4 bases stayed unmatched. The CDR3 runs 15 residues. The CDR3 DNA is TGTGCCAGCAGGCCCGGGACTAGCGGGAGCTACGAGCAGTACTTC. Translated, it gives CASRPGTSGSYEQYF.

V usage is TRBV14 and J usage is TRBJ1-1; D remains ambiguous. Germline assignment: CDR1 SGHDN and CDR2 FVKESK. V was cut by 3 bases and J by 1 base, with 12 bases left in between. This CDR3 comprises 15 residues. CDR3 protein: CASSQVTAKNTEAFF. CDR3 DNA: TGTGCCAGCAGCCAGGTGACGGCAAAGAACACTGAAGCTTTCTTT.